The clone carrying this T cell receptor (beta chain) has a handful of counts. Its antigen is as yet unknown. The data were taken from a study of CD8 T cells in ankylosing spondylitis. General study points: In the blood and synovial fluid of reactive arthritis, some motif variants had been previously reported. According to the report, clones linked to the disease were significantly enriched in matched synovial fluid samples taken from ankylosing spondylitis patients. Seemingly distinctive of ankylosing spondylitis blood was a TCR beta motif formed by eight highly homologous variants.

Making the TCR beta libraries involved quantitative 5'-RACE with molecular barcodes. Using its own MiXCR run on the 5' RACE reads, TCRdb lists one record per CDR3 protein. The sample carries 500,000 to 550,000 distinct CDR3 sequences, approximately 12% recorded once. Trimming removed 4 bases from V and 3 bases from J, with 19 bases in between. Looked up from germline, CDR1 is SGHRS and CDR2 is YFSETQ. This CDR3 region has 16 residues. The V call is TRBV5-1, the J call TRBJ1-1; D call uncertain. The receptor was isolated from a male donor with ankylosing spondylitis. Sequenced material: blood, either unsorted or a sorted T cell fraction (not recorded which). The CDR3 DNA follows: TGCGCCAGCAGCCCGGATATGCAAGTCGGTGACACTGAAGCTTTCTTT. This sequence encodes CASSPDMQVGDTEAFF.